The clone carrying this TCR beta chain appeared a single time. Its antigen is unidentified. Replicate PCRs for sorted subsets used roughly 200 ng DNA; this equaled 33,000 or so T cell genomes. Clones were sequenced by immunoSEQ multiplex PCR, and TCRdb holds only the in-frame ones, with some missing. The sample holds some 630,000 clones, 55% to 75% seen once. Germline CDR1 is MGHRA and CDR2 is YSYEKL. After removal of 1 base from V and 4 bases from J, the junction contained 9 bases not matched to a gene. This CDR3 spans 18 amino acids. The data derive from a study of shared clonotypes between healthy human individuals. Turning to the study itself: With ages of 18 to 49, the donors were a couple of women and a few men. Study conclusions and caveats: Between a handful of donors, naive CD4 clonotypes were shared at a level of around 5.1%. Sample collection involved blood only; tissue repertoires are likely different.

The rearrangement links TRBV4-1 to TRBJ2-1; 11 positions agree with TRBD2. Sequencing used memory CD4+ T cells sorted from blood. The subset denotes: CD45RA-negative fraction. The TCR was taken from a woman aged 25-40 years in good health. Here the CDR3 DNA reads TGCGCCAGCAGCCAAGTCGATCTAGGACTAGCGGGTTACAATGAGCAGTTCTTC. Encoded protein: CASSQVDLGLAGYNEQFF.